This passage covers 16 T cell receptor beta chains from one sample sequenced in a study of PD-L1 blockade in urothelial cancer. Sample time point: pretreatment peripheral blood. Some clones are missing from TCRdb's copy, which holds only in-frame ones; the method was immunoSEQ multiplex PCR. Here the sample spans 85,000 to 90,000 clones, more than 80% being singletons. The sequencing used PBMCs, collected around atezolizumab (anti-PD-L1) treatment. The source of these receptors is a woman older than 75 with urothelial cancer.

The sample holds one count of this clone. V and J are TRBV18 and TRBJ1-4; TRBD1 is a possible D gene (5 bases). Germline assignment: CDR1 KGHSH and CDR2 LQKENI. The CDR3 runs to 14 residues. V lost 0 bases, J lost 8 bases, and 10 bases lay in between. The CDR3 reads CASSPPNGGEKLFF. Written as DNA, the CDR3 is TGTGCCAGCTCACCACCCAACGGGGGAGAAAAACTGTTTTTT. Combining the CDR3 with reference TRBV18 and TRBJ1-4 gives the whole variable domain NAGVMQNPRHLVRRRGQEARLRCSPMKGHSHVYWYRQLPEEGLKFMVYLQKENIIDESGMPKERFSAEFPKEGPSILRIQQVVRGDSAAYFCASSPPNGGEKLFFGSGTQLSVL.

This clone was counted once. The CDR3 is CASSQFNNTGHINTEAFF. For the CDR3, the DNA is TGCGCCAGCAGTCAATTTAACAACACGGGACACATAAACACTGAAGCTTTCTTT. The chain joins TRBV23-1 to TRBJ1-1; D might be TRBD1 (6 bases). TRBV23-1 is identified as an open reading frame with a role that is uncertain. Trimming left V 1 base short and J 2 bases short, with 20 bases between. The CDR3 runs to 18 residues.

The sample holds a few counts of this clone. V usage is TRBV28 and J usage is TRBJ1-2; tentatively, D is TRBD1 (5 bases). Germline V gene lookup returns CDR1 MDHEN and CDR2 SYDVKM. The CDR3 has 13 amino acids. V was shortened by 2 bases and J by 4 bases, with 8 bases between the two germline ends. The CDR3 DNA sequence: TGTGCCAGCAGTTTACGACAGACCTATGGCTACACCTTC. Protein sequence: CASSLRQTYGYTF.

The V gene is TRBV7-3, the J gene TRBJ1-1; 8 bases are a match to TRBD1. The CDR3 has 15 residues. In germline, CDR1 is SGHTA, CDR2 FQGTGA. The ends lost 5 bases at V and 9 bases at J; junction bases unmatched: 14. In DNA, the CDR3 is TGTGCCAGCAGCCTCTATTCAGGGGGCTGGCCTCAAGCTTTCTTT. Its protein is CASSLYSGGWPQAFF.

The chain couples TRBV5-1 to TRBJ1-5; D ambiguous. The V end was cut by 4 bases, the J end by 6 bases, with 17 bases between. CDR3 size: 15 residues. Germline values: CDR1 SGHRS, CDR2 YFSETQ. DNA of the CDR3: TGCGCCAGCAGCCCGGCGTCCGGCACGGGTCAGCCCCAGCATTTT. Its translation is CASSPASGTGQPQHF.

V is TRBV4-1 and J is TRBJ2-3; TRBD1 might be the D (6 bases). CDR3 length: 15 amino acids. V was trimmed by 0 bases and J by 4 bases, leaving 11 bases between them. Germline V gene data show CDR1 as MGHRA and CDR2 as YSYEKL. The CDR3 bases are TGCGCCAGCAGCCAAGATATGGGGGCCGCAGATACGCAGTATTTT. It yields the protein CASSQDMGAADTQYF.

V usage is TRBV5-1 and J usage is TRBJ2-5; TRBD1 agrees at 9 bases. The CDR3 consists of 16 residues. CDR1 and CDR2 from the germline V gene are SGHRS and YFSETQ. Trimming took 0 bases from V and 5 from J; bases not matched to a gene: 8. The CDR3 protein is CASSLVRTGARETQYF. The DNA for the CDR3 is TGCGCCAGCAGCTTGGTCAGGACAGGGGCTCGGGAGACCCAGTACTTC.

The V call is TRBV28, the J call TRBJ2-7; tentative D call: TRBD2 (7 bases). Germline V lookup: CDR1 MDHEN, CDR2 SYDVKM. The CDR3 is 18 amino acids. Deletions cut 3 bases from V and 4 bases from J, with 25 bases between. The CDR3 is CASSFERGKTRERYEQYF. CDR3 DNA: TGTGCCAGCAGTTTCGAGAGGGGGAAGACGCGGGAGCGGTACGAGCAGTACTTC. Using reference TRBV28 and TRBJ2-7 for the parts outside the CDR3, the full variable domain is DVKVTQSSRYLVKRTGEKVFLECVQDMDHENMFWYRQDPGLGLRLIYFSYDVKMKEKGDIPEGYSVSREKKERFSLILESASTNQTSMYLCASSFERGKTRERYEQYFGPGTRLTVT.

This clone was seen only a few times. The J gene is TRBJ1-3, the V gene TRBV6-4; D possibly corresponds to TRBD1 (6 bases). Deletions cut 6 bases from V and 2 bases from J, with 17 bases between. This CDR3 is 16 amino acids long. Germline lookup yields CDR1 MRHNA and CDR2 SNTAGT. The chain's CDR3 is CASRVTWRQAGNTIYF. The CDR3 DNA reads as TGTGCCAGCAGGGTGACATGGCGACAGGCTGGAAACACCATATATTTT.

The V and J genes are TRBV5-5 and TRBJ1-4, with TRBD1 matching over 8 bases. Germline lookup yields CDR1 SGHKS and CDR2 YYEKEE (reference sequence). The CDR3 has 15 amino acids. With 4 bases clipped from V and 8 bases from J, the junction kept 10 bases outside the gene matches. CDR3 sequence reads: CASSQGALRGEKLFF. The CDR3 DNA follows: TGTGCCAGCAGCCAGGGGGCCTTGCGGGGAGAAAAACTGTTTTTT.

The table lists this clone with a count of one. The V and J genes are TRBV10-3 and TRBJ1-1; weak D call: TRBD1 (6 bases). This CDR3 is 14 amino acids long. The germline V gene encodes CDR1 ENHRY and CDR2 SYGVKD. With 4 bases removed from V and 1 base from J, the gap between germline ends came to 10 bases. The CDR3 DNA follows: TGTGCCATCAGTGGACAGGCTGGGAACACTGAAGCTTTCTTT. Its translation: CAISGQAGNTEAFF.

The genes are TRBV27 and TRBJ2-6; 7 bases are shared with TRBD1. V dropped 5 bases and J dropped 0; count of bases not matched to a gene: 10. The CDR3 loop spans 18 amino acids. CDR1 and CDR2 (germline): MNHEY, SMNVEV (reference sequence). The CDR3 DNA is TGTGCCAGCAGTCTACTGACAGGGACGCTCTCTGGGGCCAACGTCCTGACTTTC. It is translated as CASSLLTGTLSGANVLTF.

V is TRBV2 and J is TRBJ1-2; tentatively, D is TRBD1 (5 bases). Germline V gene sequence: CDR1 SNHLY, CDR2 FYNNEI. The ends were cut back, 6 bases at V and 5 bases at J, with 10 bases in the middle. The CDR3 covers 12 residues. CDR3: CASRDGGYGYTF. The CDR3 region has the DNA TGTGCCAGCAGGGACGGGGGGTATGGCTACACCTTC.

The V and J genes are TRBV15 and TRBJ2-7, with a weak D call TRBD1 (5 bases). The CDR3 extends over 12 amino acids. Looked up from germline, CDR1 is LNHNV and CDR2 is YYDKDF (reference sequence). Trimming removed 3 bases at V and 2 bases at J, with 5 bases between. The CDR3 here is CATSRDTYEQYF. The CDR3 bases are TGTGCCACCAGCAGGGACACCTACGAGCAGTACTTC.

The J gene is TRBJ2-1, the V gene TRBV27; D may be TRBD2 (6 bases). The CDR3 is 16 amino acids. Germline assignment: CDR1 MNHEY and CDR2 SMNVEV (reference sequence). V was shortened by 3 bases and J by 0 bases, with 12 bases between the two germline ends. CDR3 in amino acids: CASSFPRGLSYNEQFF. The DNA for the CDR3 is TGTGCCAGCAGTTTCCCCCGGGGACTCTCCTACAATGAGCAGTTCTTC.

The chain couples TRBV5-1 to TRBJ2-1, with D possibly TRBD1 on 6 matching bases. The germline V gene has CDR1 SGHRS and CDR2 YFSETQ. V was trimmed by 4 bases and J by 7 bases, leaving 15 bases between them. This CDR3 region has 14 residues. The DNA for the CDR3 is TGCGCCAGCAGCCCACAGGGAGTTGGGAATGAGCAGTTCTTC. Amino acids: CASSPQGVGNEQFF.